The 28 T cell receptor beta chains listed next were all sequenced from one sample in a study of tissue T cells after allogeneic stem cell transplantation (dated by TCRdb to 2021 to 2024). The method was the immunoSEQ multiplex PCR assay. TCRdb retrieved this table from immuneACCESS and kept in-frame rearrangements only. Not all clones are present; in checked studies, unresolved V genes account for under half, and no reason is known for the remainder. In all, the sample holds some 3,200 clones, and roughly half of those were seen once. The ten largest clones capture about 16% of the sample. The meaning of the sample's time point label: mouse harvest day 14 after allogeneic transplant. Each mouse graft, delivered by tail vein injection, combined 10^6 splenic CD5+ T cells with 10^7 T-cell-depleted bone marrow cells. Sequenced sample: gut tissue. The origin of the receptors is a female BALB/c mouse given C57BL/6 T cells with graft-versus-host disease after an allogeneic hematopoietic cell transplant.

Concerning this clone: Here the gene names and germline are mouse. The CDR3 bases that were read are TGTGCCAGCAGCTTAAACTGGGGGAGGGACTATGCTGAGCAGTTC. Translated, it gives CASSLNWGRDYAEQF. The full CDR3 sequence reads CASSLNWGRDYAEQFF. This chain connects TRBV3 to TRBJ2-1, with 8 bases aligning to TRBD2. Sequencing ends 1 residue short of the CDR3 end; the germline J gene provides the rest. Germline trimming cut 2 bases from V and 2 bases from J; bases unmatched to any gene: 5. The germline gives CDR1 SNHLY, CDR2 FYNGKV (reference sequence). The CDR3 extends over 16 amino acids.

Concerning this clone itself: Mouse germline and gene names are used. The CDR3 end falls 1 residue outside the read, so it is completed with the germline J gene. V is TRBV12-2 and J is TRBJ2-1; 9 bases are shared with TRBD2. V lost 2 bases to trimming and J lost 3 bases; unmatched junction nucleotides: 1. The germline V gene encodes CDR1 SGHLS and CDR2 HYDKME. This CDR3 contains 14 residues. CDR3 bases read: TGTGCCAGCTCTCGACTGGGGGTCTATGCTGAGCAGTTC. It codes for CASSRLGVYAEQF. From start to end, the CDR3 is CASSRLGVYAEQFF.

By share, this clone counts as medium-sized. Gene and germline names: mouse. From the germline J gene comes the end of the CDR3, since the read stops 1 residue before it. V gene TRBV19 combines with J gene TRBJ2-7; maybe TRBD2 (5 bases). V was clipped by 5 bases and J by 0 bases, with 9 bases between them. Germline CDR1 reads FNHDT; CDR2 reads SITEND (reference sequence). This CDR3 contains 13 residues. The CDR3 bases that were read are TGTGCCAGCAGACCTGGGAGCTCCTATGAACAGTAC. It codes for CASRPGSSYEQY. The CDR3 in full is CASRPGSSYEQYF.

Comment on this clone: Germline and genes here are mouse. The read comes to an end 1 residue before the CDR3 does, leaving the germline J gene to fill in the end. The V gene is TRBV3, the J gene TRBJ2-7, with 8 bases identical to TRBD2. The germline V gene has CDR1 SNHLY and CDR2 FYNGKV (reference sequence). The CDR3 length is 13 residues. After removal of 4 bases from V and 4 bases from J, the junction contained 3 bases not matched to a gene. This CDR3 reads CASSSGTGYEQYF. The DNA read from the CDR3 is TGTGCCAGCAGCTCCGGGACTGGTTATGAACAGTAC.

This clone was counted once. Any gene name here is a mouse gene name. The sequenced fragment ends 1 residue before the CDR3 boundary, so the rest is inferred from the germline J gene. This rearrangement joins TRBV16 to TRBJ2-7, with D maybe TRBD2 (7 bases). The CDR3 length is 14 residues. Germline CDR1 is SGHSA and CDR2 is FRNQAP. V lost 1 base and J 4 bases, leaving 11 bases between the germline ends. The CDR3 region is CASSLAGGAYEQYF. The CDR3 bases that were read are TGTGCAAGCAGCTTAGCGGGGGGCGCATATGAACAGTAC.

To note about this clone: The listed genes are named as in mouse. The read stops 1 residue short of the end of the CDR3; the missing end is completed from the germline J gene. This chain uses TRBV31 with TRBJ2-2, with D possibly matching TRBD1 (5 bases). V was pared by 0 bases and J by 1 base, with 6 bases between. The CDR3 extends over 14 amino acids. Germline lookup yields CDR1 GKSSPN and CDR2 SITVG. CDR3 loop: CAWSLGQNTGQLYF. Incomplete CDR3 DNA: TGTGCCTGGAGTCTAGGACAAAACACCGGGCAGCTCTAC.

Details on this clone: The gene symbols are mouse symbols. The read gets to within 1 residue of the CDR3 end, and the germline J gene fills in the rest. The V and J genes are TRBV15 and TRBJ1-1, with D tentatively TRBD1 (6 bases). The CDR3 covers 13 residues. Germline CDR1 and CDR2: SGHND and FRSKSL. V lost 2 bases to trimming and J lost 7 bases, with 11 bases between them. CDR3 DNA, as far as it was read: TGTGCCAGCAGTTTAACGGGGGGCGGAGAAGTCTTC. Translation: CASSLTGGGEVF. The CDR3 as a whole reads CASSLTGGGEVFF.

Turning to this clone: Mouse germline and gene names are used. The DNA ends 1 residue before the CDR3 does, and the rest of the CDR3 is filled in from the germline J gene. The gene calls are TRBV16 and TRBJ1-3; 7 nucleotides align to TRBD1. The CDR3 is made up of 15 amino acids. Unmatched junction bases numbered 2, after V lost 1 base and J lost 2 bases. The germline V gene has CDR1 SGHSA and CDR2 FRNQAP. The CDR3 spells CASSLGGGAGNTLYF. The CDR3 bases that were read are TGTGCAAGCAGCTTAGGAGGGGGCGCTGGAAATACGCTCTAT.

Comments on this clone: Mouse gene names and germline throughout. Read sequence stops 1 residue before the CDR3 end, and the germline J gene provides the missing end. The V call is TRBV12-2, the J call TRBJ1-1; D is unresolved. The CDR3 covers 13 residues. Looked up from germline, CDR1 is SGHLS and CDR2 is HYDKME. Trimming removed 2 bases at V and 0 bases at J, with 6 bases between. Incomplete CDR3 DNA: TGTGCCAGCTCTCCCAGACAGAACACAGAAGTCTTC. As protein: CASSPRQNTEVF. The entire CDR3 sequence reads CASSPRQNTEVFF.

Of note for this clone: Mouse names are used for the genes. The CDR3 end falls 1 residue outside the read, so it is completed with the germline J gene. The chain recombines TRBV14 with TRBJ1-4; 7 positions match TRBD1. The CDR3 spans 15 residues. With 0 bases clipped from V and 2 bases from J, the junction kept 1 base outside the gene matches. Germline V gene sequence: CDR1 SGHDT, CDR2 FRDEAV. CDR3 protein: CASSFWGQSNERLFF. CDR3 bases read: TGTGCCAGCAGTTTCTGGGGACAGTCCAACGAAAGATTATTT. Drawing the rest from reference TRBV14 and TRBJ1-4, the complete variable domain is EAGVTQSPRYAVLQEGQAVSFWCDPISGHDTLYWYQQPRDQGPQLLVYFRDEAVIDNSQLPSDRFSAVRPKGTNSTLKIQSAKQGDTATYLCASSFWGQSNERLFFGHGTKLSVL.

There are a few counts of this clone. These gene names are mouse names. The read ends 1 residue before the CDR3 terminus; that terminus is restored from the germline J gene. J is TRBJ2-7 and V is TRBV26, with D possibly matching TRBD1 (6 bases). The CDR3 is 12 amino acids. The V end lost 6 bases, the J end lost 4 bases, and 10 bases lay between the germline ends. The germline gives CDR1 KGHPV, CDR2 FQNQEV (reference sequence). The part of the CDR3 DNA that was read is TGTGCCAGCAGGAACACAGGGTATGAACAGTAC. It encodes CASRNTGYEQY. The full CDR3 sequence reads CASRNTGYEQYF.

For this clone: Gene names are the mouse ones. The read terminates 1 residue before the CDR3 end, so the remaining end is supplied by the germline J gene. This chain connects TRBV1 to TRBJ1-3; no firm D call. V lost 1 base to trimming and J lost 0 bases, with 7 bases between them. This CDR3 has 15 residues. Looked up from germline, CDR1 is NSQYPW and CDR2 is LRSPGD (reference sequence). The part of the CDR3 DNA that was read is TGCACCTGCAGTGCAGGACACAATTCTGGAAATACGCTCTAT. Protein product: CTCSAGHNSGNTLY. The whole CDR3 sequence is CTCSAGHNSGNTLYF.

This clone appeared a few times. The listed genes are named as in mouse. The CDR3 is cut off 1 residue early in the read; its end comes from the germline J gene. The sample carries other DNA sequences with the same CDR3. The gene calls are TRBV26 and TRBJ1-2; perhaps TRBD1 as D (5 bases). Germline CDR1 KGHPV, CDR2 FQNQEV (reference sequence). The CDR3 length is 12 residues. Trimming took off 2 bases at V and 5 bases at J, with 6 bases between the two ends. CDR3 protein: CASSLRGSDYTF. The DNA read from the CDR3 is TGTGCCAGCAGTCTGAGGGGTTCCGACTACACC. The full variable domain, with the rest looked up from reference TRBV26 and TRBJ1-2, is NSKVIQTPRYLVKGQGQKAKMRCIPEKGHPVVFWYQQNKNNEFKFLINFQNQEVLQQIDMTEKRFSAECPSNSPCSLEIQSSEAGDSALYLCASSLRGSDYTFGSGTRLLVI.

In this sample, this clone is large. Gene names and germline match the mouse. The CDR3 end is not reached by the read, which stops 1 residue before it; the germline J gene fills it in. V gene TRBV23 combines with J gene TRBJ2-3; the D call in the table, TRBD1, was not verified against the DNA. This CDR3 has 15 residues. The V gene's germline CDR1 is KGHTA and CDR2 FQNQQP. Incomplete CDR3 DNA: TGCTCCAGCAGTCAAGGGACAACTAGTGCAGAAACGCTGTAT. Translating gives CSSSQGTTSAETLY. The entire CDR3 protein reads CSSSQGTTSAETLYF.

Comment on this clone: Germline and genes: mouse. The read comes to an end 1 residue before the CDR3 does, leaving the germline J gene to fill in the end. This chain links TRBV22 with TRBJ2-4; the DNA was not compared with TRBD2, the D call given in the table. TRBV22 is designated a pseudogene. The CDR3 covers 15 residues. The sequenced part of the CDR3 DNA is TGTGCCAGCAGTGACTGGGGGGGTAGTCAAAACACCTTGTAC. This gives the protein CASSDWGGSQNTLY. The complete CDR3 protein is CASSDWGGSQNTLYF.

This clone occurred a few times. All gene names here are mouse names. CDR3 in amino acids: CASSPGQRYEQYF. The sequenced CDR3 bases are TGTGCCAGCAGCCCCGGACAGCGGTATGAACAGTAC. The rearrangement links TRBV26 to TRBJ2-7, with D tentatively TRBD1 (6 bases). The read is 1 residue too short to cover the CDR3 end, so that end is filled in from the germline J gene. In germline, CDR1 is KGHPV, CDR2 FQNQEV (reference sequence). The V end was cut by 6 bases, the J end by 4 bases, with 13 bases between. The CDR3 spans 13 residues.

As concerns this clone: Any gene name here is a mouse gene name. The read is 1 residue too short to cover the CDR3 end, so that end is filled in from the germline J gene. The chain carries TRBV12-1 and TRBJ2-2; 11 bases line up with TRBD2. CDR3 length: 16 residues. Losses at the gene ends were 0 bases for V and 1 base for J; bases not matched to a gene: 0. Germline assignment: CDR1 SGHSN and CDR2 HYEKVE. CDR3 DNA (partial): TGTGCCAGCTCTCTCGGACTGGGGGGAAACACCGGGCAGCTCTAC. It specifies CASSLGLGGNTGQLY. The full CDR3 sequence reads CASSLGLGGNTGQLYF.

In regard to this clone: Gene names refer to mouse genes. The CDR3 loop reads CASSLDRGHTGQLYF. CDR3 bases read: TGTGCCAGCAGTCTGGACAGGGGCCACACCGGGCAGCTCTAC. This chain uses TRBV26 with TRBJ2-2, with 8 bases identical to TRBD1. Read data end 1 residue before the CDR3 end; the end is taken from the germline J gene. CDR1 KGHPV and CDR2 FQNQEV come from the germline V gene (reference sequence). With V trimmed by 2 bases and J by 3 bases, 2 bases remained unmatched. CDR3 length: 15 residues.

The sample holds a few counts of this clone. The gene names here belong to mouse. The sequence runs out 1 residue before the end of the CDR3; the remainder is reconstructed from the germline J gene. This chain connects TRBV31 to TRBJ2-3; 11 bases are a match to TRBD2. J was trimmed by 2 bases and V by 1 base; bases with no gene match: 2. The CDR3 contains 15 residues. The germline V gene has CDR1 GKSSPN and CDR2 SITVG. The DNA read from the CDR3 is TGTGCCTGGAGTCCGGGACTGGGGGCTGCAGAAACGCTGTAT. Protein: CAWSPGLGAAETLY. The CDR3 in its entirety is CAWSPGLGAAETLYF.

Regarding this clone: The gene names here belong to mouse. The read comes to an end 1 residue before the CDR3 does, leaving the germline J gene to fill in the end. The chain links TRBV26 to TRBJ2-5; maybe TRBD1 (5 bases). The CDR3 is 15 residues long. V gave up 2 bases and J gave up 0 bases, with 9 bases separating them. The germline V gene encodes CDR1 KGHPV and CDR2 FQNQEV (reference sequence). Partial CDR3 DNA: TGTGCCAGCAGTCTGAGGGGAGGAAACCAAGACACCCAGTAC. This encodes CASSLRGGNQDTQY. The entire CDR3 sequence reads CASSLRGGNQDTQYF. Based on the CDR3 plus reference TRBV26 and TRBJ2-5, the full variable domain is NSKVIQTPRYLVKGQGQKAKMRCIPEKGHPVVFWYQQNKNNEFKFLINFQNQEVLQQIDMTEKRFSAECPSNSPCSLEIQSSEAGDSALYLCASSLRGGNQDTQYFGPGTRLLVL.

As concerns this clone: Gene names denote mouse genes. The read ends 1 residue before the CDR3 terminus; that terminus is restored from the germline J gene. The J gene is TRBJ2-7, the V gene TRBV16; 10 nucleotides align to TRBD1. The CDR3 runs 14 residues. Germline V gene sequence: CDR1 SGHSA, CDR2 FRNQAP. The trim removed 3 bases at V and 7 bases at J, leaving 6 bases unmatched. The sequenced part of the CDR3 DNA is TGTGCAAGCAGCTTCCGACAGGGGGCGCGAGAACAGTAC. Encoded protein: CASSFRQGAREQY. The whole CDR3 sequence reads CASSFRQGAREQYF.

As regards this clone: These gene names are mouse names. The DNA ends 1 residue before the CDR3 does, and the rest of the CDR3 is filled in from the germline J gene. V gene TRBV19 combines with J gene TRBJ1-4; D may be TRBD1 (5 bases). Germline assignment: CDR1 FNHDT and CDR2 SITEND (reference sequence). V dropped 6 bases and J dropped 7 bases, with 16 bases sitting between them. The CDR3 is 14 residues long. The CDR3 DNA, read in part, is TGTGCCAGCACCCCCAACAGGCGGGGCGAAAGATTATTT. The encoded protein is CASTPNRRGERLF. The CDR3, in full, reads CASTPNRRGERLFF.

Details on this clone: The genes and germline here are from mouse. The sequenced fragment ends 1 residue before the CDR3 boundary, so the rest is inferred from the germline J gene. V is TRBV23 and J is TRBJ2-1; TRBD1, as called in the table, went unchecked against the DNA. The CDR3 is 13 residues long. The V gene's germline CDR1 is KGHTA and CDR2 FQNQQP. The CDR3 sequence: CSSSPQGGAEQFF. Partial CDR3 DNA: TGCTCCAGCAGTCCACAGGGTGGGGCTGAGCAGTTC.

On this clone itself: Gene and germline names: mouse. The read comes to an end 1 residue before the CDR3 does, leaving the germline J gene to fill in the end. V and J are TRBV19 and TRBJ2-5; 7 bases are shared with TRBD2. CDR1 and CDR2 (germline): FNHDT, SITEND (reference sequence). J gave up 1 base and V 0 bases, and 2 bases lay outside the gene matches. The CDR3 has 15 amino acids. The CDR3 DNA, read in part, is TGTGCCAGCAGTATAGGGGGGGGGTACCAAGACACCCAGTAC. Translation: CASSIGGGYQDTQY. The whole CDR3 protein reads CASSIGGGYQDTQYF.

On this clone itself: Genes and germline come from the mouse. With the read ending 1 residue before the CDR3 end, the germline J gene is used to fill in that end. V usage is TRBV1 and J usage is TRBJ1-6, with D perhaps TRBD1 (6 bases). Being an ORF, TRBJ1-6 has a function that is uncertain. CDR1 is NSQYPW and CDR2 is LRSPGD in the germline V gene (reference sequence). V lost 4 bases, J lost 4 bases, and 11 bases lay in between. This CDR3 is 15 amino acids long. CDR3 sequence reads: CTCSGPGQYNSPLYF. The covered CDR3 bases are TGCACCTGCAGTGGGCCGGGACAATATAATTCGCCCCTCTAC.

This clone was detected only a few times. Gene names follow the mouse nomenclature. The CDR3 extends 1 residue past the end of the read, so its final part is completed from the germline J gene. The V call is TRBV26, the J call TRBJ2-5; no reliable D call. V lost 0 bases to trimming and J lost 6 bases, with 1 base between them. CDR3 length equals 11 residues. Germline lookup yields CDR1 KGHPV and CDR2 FQNQEV (reference sequence). CDR3 sequence: CASSLSDTQYF. The part of the CDR3 DNA that was read is TGTGCCAGCAGTCTGTCGGACACCCAGTAC.

The table lists this clone with a count of one. Mouse gene names apply. The CDR3 goes on 1 residue after the read ends, and that part is filled in from the germline J gene. The chain has TRBV31 and TRBJ1-6; maybe TRBD1 (5 bases). TRBJ1-6 is given ORF status, its function remaining uncertain. The CDR3 contains 15 residues. Deletions cut 0 bases from V and 7 bases from J, with 13 bases between. Germline CDR1 GKSSPN, CDR2 SITVG. The part of the CDR3 DNA that was read is TGTGCCTGGAGTCTAGGCAACAAGGGGAATTCGCCCCTCTAC. It specifies CAWSLGNKGNSPLY. The entire CDR3 protein is CAWSLGNKGNSPLYF.

As to this clone: The genes and germline here are from mouse. The read ends 1 residue early relative to the CDR3; the germline J gene fills the gap. This chain uses TRBV12-2 with TRBJ2-7; TRBD2 might be the D (7 bases). CDR1 SGHLS and CDR2 HYDKME come from the germline V gene. The CDR3 runs to 14 residues. The germline V and J ends were trimmed by 0 bases and 3 bases, with 11 bases remaining between them. The sequenced CDR3 bases are TGTGCCAGCTCTCTCATGGGGGGCGACTATGAACAGTAC. Its translation: CASSLMGGDYEQY. The whole CDR3 sequence is CASSLMGGDYEQYF.